Included here is one TCR beta chain sequence, with context. No antigen is known for it. The data originate from a study of CD8+CD57+ T cells in acquired aplastic anemia. Study overall: The DNA of sorted CD4+ and CD8+ cells averaged around 3.2 ug.

General study findings and limits: The CD8+ Simpson's diversity of patients and controls was not significantly different. Patients and controls had in common twenty-nine CD8+ CDR3 sequences.

With 6 bases removed from V and 4 bases from J, the gap between germline ends came to 4 bases. The germline V gene encodes CDR1 DFQATT and CDR2 SNEGSKA (reference sequence). The CDR3 covers 10 residues. Investigators profiled TCR beta VDJ and CDR3 from genomic DNA template. Using its own MiXCR run on the reads, TCRdb lists one record per CDR3 protein. Here the sample spans 150,000 to 200,000 distinct CDR3 sequences, 64% being singletons. Sequencing was done on a sample of sorted CD4+, CD8+, or CD8+CD57+ T cells (not recorded which) from PBMCs. V and J are TRBV20-1 and TRBJ2-1; D gene uncertain. The sequence derives from a human donor with severe aplastic anemia or a healthy control (not recorded which). The DNA for the CDR3 is TGCAGTGCGGCTTACAATGAGCAGTTCTTC. Protein: CSAAYNEQFF.